This TCR beta chain was captured by sequencing in a study of T cells in tuberculosis. Study observations and caveats: The stringent gate may have excluded weak CD1B-GMM tetramer binders.

Thawed, overnight-rested PBMC were stained with GMM-loaded CD1B tetramer, viability dye and anti-CD3, then sorted. C32 glucose monomycolate from Rhodococcus equi was loaded onto the CD1B tetramers. PBMC for tetramer sorting were first depleted of CD14-expressing monocytes. Approximately 100,000 tetramer-negative cells were sorted from each donor. Sequenced by immunoSEQ multiplex PCR; TCRdb stores in-frame clones only, minus some. The sample has nearly 60,000 clones, approximately 91% seen once; the top ten hold 21%. The CDR3 loop spans 13 amino acids. Germline lookup yields CDR1 LNHDA and CDR2 SQIVND (reference sequence). Trimming removed 2 bases from V and 12 bases from J, with 16 bases in between.

The chain combines TRBV19 with TRBJ1-2; D is ambiguous. The receptor's source is an adult woman with latent tuberculosis. The material sequenced was CD1b-GMM tetramer-negative cells sorted from PBMCs. CDR3 coding DNA: TGTGCCAGTAGTATAAGACGAGGCTCCGGGGACACCTTC. Protein sequence: CASSIRRGSGDTF.